The 2 T cell receptor beta chains presented below share a single source sample, sequenced in a study of cytomegalovirus exposure and HLA in healthy donors. Vbeta (60) and Jbeta (13) primers were used in the PCR. TCRdb's table, derived via immunoSEQ multiplex PCR, lists solely in-frame clones and lacks some. The table has around 200,000 clones, about 80% seen once. Specimen: PBMCs. The source of these receptors is a boy younger than 18 in good health and CMV-seronegative.

The chain links TRBV14 to TRBJ2-1, with a possible D match to TRBD1 (6 bases). Germline V gene lookup returns CDR1 SGHDN and CDR2 FVKESK. The CDR3 is 19 residues long. The germline V and J ends were trimmed by 3 bases and 3 bases, with 24 bases remaining between them. CDR3 DNA: TGTGCCAGCAGCCAGGACCTAGAACAGGGAGCACCCAACTACAATGAGCAGTTCTTC. Protein: CASSQDLEQGAPNYNEQFF.

This chain uses TRBV6-1 with TRBJ1-2; D is uncertain. Trimming removed 1 base from V and 4 bases from J, with 13 bases in between. The CDR3 totals 15 residues. CDR1 MNHNS and CDR2 SASEGT come from the germline V gene. For the CDR3, the DNA is TGTGCCAGCAGTGAAGAAGCGGCGAGGGTCTATGGCTACACCTTC. It codes for CASSEEAARVYGYTF.